Below are 29 T cell receptor beta chains sequenced from a single sample in a study of CD8 T cells in Susac syndrome. RNA in amounts of roughly 0.5 to 1 ug was reverse transcribed with random hexamers. TCRdb redid the calling of the immunoSEQ multiplex PCR reads with MiXCR, one entry per CDR3 protein. The data hold roughly 200,000 distinct CDR3 sequences, with around 96% observed a single time. The material sequenced was CD8+ T cells from PBMCs. The source is a human donor with multiple sclerosis.

V gene TRBV5-1 combines with J gene TRBJ2-1; the D is unclear. Germline V gene sequence: CDR1 SGHRS, CDR2 YFSETQ. V lost 0 bases and J lost 5, with 9 bases in between. CDR3 length: 14 amino acids. CDR3 bases: TGCGCCAGCAGCTTGGAGGGTTACCACAATGAGCAGTTCTTC. This sequence encodes CASSLEGYHNEQFF.

The rearrangement links TRBV12-3 or TRBV12-4 to TRBJ1-1; 7 bases are shared with TRBD1. The CDR3 runs 13 residues. J was trimmed by 3 bases and V by 6 bases; bases with no gene match: 4. For the CDR3, the DNA is TGTGCCAGCAGACCGGGACAGTACACTGAAGCTTTCTTT. Protein product: CASRPGQYTEAFF.

J is TRBJ2-1 and V is TRBV2; TRBD2 matches 13 bases. CDR1 is SNHLY and CDR2 is FYNNEI in the germline V gene. Unmatched junction bases numbered 3, after V lost 8 bases and J lost 5 bases. The CDR3 is 14 residues long. The CDR3 region is CASSGLAGNNEQFF. DNA for the CDR3: TGTGCCAGCTCGGGACTAGCGGGAAACAATGAGCAGTTCTTC.

The V call is TRBV5-1, the J call TRBJ2-7; tentatively, D is TRBD2 (6 bases). Germline V CDR1 and CDR2: SGHRS, YFSETQ. Trimming shortened V by 0 bases and J by 3 bases, and 16 bases separated the two germline ends. The CDR3 covers 16 residues. The CDR3 region has the DNA TGCGCCAGCAGCTTGGGGAGGGCAGTCAAGGGCTACGAGCAGTACTTC. Residues: CASSLGRAVKGYEQYF.

This clonotype was seen once. The rearrangement joins TRBV29-1 to TRBJ2-1; 9 bases agree with TRBD2. Germline V gives CDR1 SQVTM, CDR2 ANQGSEA. Trimming took 7 bases from V and 8 from J; bases not matched to a gene: 9. The CDR3 runs to 13 residues. CDR3 protein: CSEVAGESYEQFF. The CDR3 bases are TGCAGCGAAGTAGCGGGAGAGAGTTATGAGCAGTTCTTC.

The chain uses TRBV7-9 and TRBJ2-7; 12 nucleotides align to TRBD1. J gave up 6 bases and V 10 bases, and 13 bases lay outside the gene matches. This CDR3 has 15 amino acids. Germline CDR1 is SEHNR and CDR2 is FQNEAQ (reference sequence). The CDR3 DNA reads TGTGCCACCACACCCACGGGACAGGGGGCGGTCGAGCAGTACTTC. This translates into CATTPTGQGAVEQYF.

This sequence joins TRBV28 and TRBJ2-1; 7 bases line up with TRBD1. CDR3 length equals 16 residues. V was clipped by 5 bases and J by 2 bases; unmatched bases: 9. Germline assignment: CDR1 MDHEN and CDR2 SYDVKM. The CDR3 protein is CASSPLPGQTYNEQFF. The CDR3 nucleotides are TGTGCCAGCAGTCCGTTACCGGGACAGACCTACAATGAGCAGTTCTTC. The full variable domain, in which reference TRBV28 and TRBJ2-1 provide the parts outside the CDR3, is DVKVTQSSRYLVKRTGEKVFLECVQDMDHENMFWYRQDPGLGLRLIYFSYDVKMKEKGDIPEGYSVSREKKERFSLILESASTNQTSMYLCASSPLPGQTYNEQFFGPGTRLTVL.

This chain connects TRBV11-2 to TRBJ2-7; D unclear. V was clipped by 4 bases and J by 1 base, with 5 bases between them. The CDR3 runs 12 residues. Looked up from germline, CDR1 is SGHAT and CDR2 is FQNNGV. CDR3 nucleotide sequence: TGTGCCAGCAGCTGGGGATCCTACGAGCAGTACTTC. The encoded protein is CASSWGSYEQYF.

The V and J genes are TRBV29-1 and TRBJ2-1; either TRBD1 or TRBD2 may fit D (5 bases each). CDR1 and CDR2 (germline): SQVTM, ANQGSEA. Trimming removed 8 bases at V and 4 bases at J, with 12 bases between. The CDR3 has 12 residues. DNA for the CDR3: TGCAGCACAGAATGGGGGTACAATGAGCAGTTCTTC. It translates to CSTEWGYNEQFF.

The rearrangement links TRBV27 to TRBJ2-5; D gene unclear. Germline loops: CDR1 MNHEY, CDR2 SMNVEV (reference sequence). With 5 bases removed from V and 0 bases from J, the gap between germline ends came to 10 bases. The CDR3 has 14 amino acids. CDR3 loop: CASSPYQYQETQYF. The DNA for the CDR3 is TGTGCCAGCAGTCCATACCAGTACCAAGAGACCCAGTACTTC.

This sequence joins TRBV3-1 and TRBJ2-7; D might be TRBD1 (5 bases). Deletions cut 1 base from V and 2 bases from J, with 9 bases between. This CDR3 is 14 amino acids long. Per the germline V gene, CDR1 is LGHDT and CDR2 is YNNKEL (reference sequence). This chain's CDR3 is CASSQGSGTYEQYF. In DNA, the CDR3 is TGTGCCAGCAGCCAAGGCTCAGGGACCTACGAGCAGTACTTC.

This sequence joins TRBV29-1 and TRBJ1-3; D possibly corresponds to TRBD1 (6 bases). The V and J ends lost 4 bases and 4 bases respectively, with 8 bases between them. This CDR3 is built from 12 residues. Germline-derived CDR1 and CDR2 are SQVTM and ANQGSEA. CDR3 sequence: CSVVTGGNTIYF. The CDR3, as DNA: TGCAGCGTTGTTACAGGGGGAAACACCATATATTTT. Variable domain in full (rest from reference TRBV29-1 and TRBJ1-3): SAVISQKPSRDICQRGTSLTIQCQVDSQVTMMFWYRQQPGQSLTLIATANQGSEATYESGFVIDKFPISRPNLTFSTLTVSNMSPEDSSIYLCSVVTGGNTIYFGEGSWLTVV.

CDR3 nucleotides: TGTGCCACCAGTGATTTTCGGGACACAAACAATGAGCAGTTCTTC. Translating it yields CATSDFRDTNNEQFF. V and J are TRBV24-1 and TRBJ2-1; possibly TRBD1 for D (6 bases). Germline loops: CDR1 KGHDR, CDR2 SFDVKD. The CDR3 loop spans 15 amino acids. V lost 1 base to trimming and J lost 5 bases, with 11 bases between them.

The rearrangement links TRBV2 to TRBJ2-7; perhaps TRBD2 as D (5 bases). Trimming left V 1 base short and J 2 bases short, with 12 bases between. Looked up from germline, CDR1 is SNHLY and CDR2 is FYNNEI. The CDR3 runs 15 residues. CDR3 coding DNA: TGTGCCAGCAGTGAAGGGTCAGGAGGCCCCTACGAGCAGTACTTC. Translation: CASSEGSGGPYEQYF.

The chain links TRBV20-1 to TRBJ2-7; D is undetermined. V was cut by 4 bases and J by 0 bases, with 10 bases left in between. The germline gives CDR1 DFQATT, CDR2 SNEGSKA (reference sequence). The CDR3 is 13 amino acids. CDR3 sequence: CSATSLDSYEQYF. DNA for the CDR3: TGCAGTGCTACCTCGCTAGACTCCTACGAGCAGTACTTC.

The CDR3 bases are TGTGCCAGCAGCGAGTTTTGGAACACTGAAGCTTTCTTT. The encoded protein is CASSEFWNTEAFF. The genes are TRBV9 and TRBJ1-1; D remains unclear. CDR3 length equals 13 residues. Trimming stripped 3 bases from V and 1 base from J, with 7 bases between. The germline CDR1 and CDR2 sequences are SGDLS and YYNGEE.

J is TRBJ2-5 and V is TRBV20-1; 7 positions agree with TRBD2. The V gene end was trimmed by 2 bases and the J gene end by 5 bases; junction bases not matched to a gene: 14. This CDR3 is 16 amino acids long. CDR1 is DFQATT, CDR2 SNEGSKA, per germline (reference sequence). The CDR3 DNA reads TGCAGTGCTAGACCGGCGGGAGAGTCGGTCAGGGAGACCCAGTACTTC. Translated, it gives CSARPAGESVRETQYF.

This chain joins TRBV28 and TRBJ1-1; D remains ambiguous. The CDR3 runs 14 residues. The V gene's germline CDR1 is MDHEN and CDR2 SYDVKM. The V gene lost 5 bases and the J gene lost 5 bases, with 15 bases spanning the gap. The CDR3 sequence is CASSPGPRGTEAFF. CDR3 in DNA: TGTGCCAGCAGTCCCGGACCCCGAGGGACTGAAGCTTTCTTT.

The chain combines TRBV4-1 with TRBJ1-1; no definite D call. V was shortened by 4 bases and J by 5 bases, with 14 bases between the two germline ends. The CDR3 has 14 amino acids. Germline V CDR1 and CDR2: MGHRA, YSYEKL. The CDR3 sequence: CASSPRWTGTEAFF. The CDR3 DNA is TGCGCCAGCAGCCCCCGCTGGACGGGAACTGAAGCTTTCTTT.

DNA for the CDR3: TGTGCCAGCAGCGTAGAAGGCAGTTTGAACACTGAAGCTTTCTTT. Its translation is CASSVEGSLNTEAFF. The J gene is TRBJ1-1, the V gene TRBV9; D remains unclear. The V gene lost 0 bases and the J gene lost 0 bases, with 9 bases spanning the gap. The CDR3 covers 15 residues. Germline loops: CDR1 SGDLS, CDR2 YYNGEE.

The chain is built from TRBV5-1 and TRBJ1-1; D ambiguous. The length of the CDR3 is 13 residues. Germline CDR1 is SGHRS and CDR2 is YFSETQ. With 4 bases removed from V and 8 bases from J, the gap between germline ends came to 15 bases. CDR3 sequence: CASSPTPPGEAFF. The CDR3 DNA reads TGCGCCAGCAGCCCGACACCCCCGGGAGAAGCTTTCTTT.

The J gene is TRBJ2-3, the V gene TRBV11-2, with D maybe TRBD2 (5 bases). CDR1 is SGHAT, CDR2 FQNNGV, per germline. Deletions cut 3 bases from V and 6 bases from J, with 16 bases between. This CDR3 contains 15 residues. CDR3 region: CASSFRWESVDTQYF. In DNA form, the CDR3 reads TGTGCCAGCAGCTTCCGGTGGGAGTCGGTGGATACGCAGTATTTT.

This chain connects TRBV5-4 to TRBJ2-1; TRBD1 or TRBD2 may be the D gene (6 bases each). Germline values: CDR1 SGHNT, CDR2 YYREEE (reference sequence). Trimming shortened V by 5 bases and J by 5 bases, and 11 bases separated the two germline ends. The CDR3 extends over 13 amino acids. The CDR3 coding sequence is TGTGCCAGCAGGGGGGGCAGGGACAATGAGCAGTTCTTC. The encoded protein is CASRGGRDNEQFF.

The genes are TRBV7-9 and TRBJ2-6, with D possibly matching TRBD2 (6 bases). Between the trimmed V and J ends, which lost 5 bases and 4 bases, there was a span of 15 bases. The CDR3 covers 16 residues. Per germline, CDR1 SEHNR and CDR2 FQNEAQ (reference sequence). The CDR3 loop reads CASSQNRDLGANVLTF. The DNA of the CDR3 is TGTGCCAGCAGCCAGAACCGGGACTTAGGGGCCAACGTCCTGACTTTC. Based on the CDR3 plus reference TRBV7-9 and TRBJ2-6, the full variable domain is DTGVSQNPRHKITKRGQNVTFRCDPISEHNRLYWYRQTLGQGPEFLTYFQNEAQLEKSRLLSDRFSAERPKGSFSTLEIQRTEQGDSAMYLCASSQNRDLGANVLTFGAGSRLTVL.

The V and J genes are TRBV27 and TRBJ2-3; TRBD2 might be the D (5 bases). Trimming left V 6 bases short and J 8 bases short, with 9 bases between. The CDR3 consists of 11 residues. Per germline, CDR1 MNHEY and CDR2 SMNVEV (reference sequence). This CDR3 is CASRTSGTQYF. The DNA of the CDR3 is TGTGCCAGCAGGACCAGCGGTACGCAGTATTTT.

The V gene is TRBV7-8, the J gene TRBJ2-2; TRBD1 matches at 9 bases. V shed 6 bases and J 4 bases; nucleotides not matched to a gene: 9. Germline CDR1 reads SGHVS; CDR2 reads FQNEAQ. The CDR3 contains 16 residues. In DNA form, the CDR3 reads TGTGCCAGCAGGGAAAACAGGGGGCGCGTCACCGGGGAGCTGTTTTTT. As protein: CASRENRGRVTGELFF.

The chain employs TRBV20-1 and TRBJ2-1; D is possibly TRBD1 or TRBD2 (7 bases each). CDR1 is DFQATT and CDR2 is SNEGSKA in the germline V gene (reference sequence). V gave up 6 bases and J gave up 7 bases, with 22 bases separating them. This CDR3 is built from 15 residues. CDR3 protein: CSANPWEGAWNEQFF. The CDR3, as DNA: TGCAGTGCCAACCCGTGGGAGGGGGCTTGGAATGAGCAGTTCTTC.

The V gene is TRBV10-3, the J gene TRBJ2-5; D gene uncertain. CDR1 and CDR2 (germline): ENHRY, SYGVKD. Trimming stripped 0 bases from V and 5 bases from J, with 7 bases between. The CDR3 is 13 residues long. In DNA form, the CDR3 reads TGTGCCATCAGTGAGTCGAACGGGGAGACCCAGTACTTC. Protein product: CAISESNGETQYF.

The chain combines TRBV12-3 or TRBV12-4 with TRBJ1-2, with D unclear. The CDR3 extends over 14 amino acids. V dropped 9 bases and J dropped 6 bases, with 20 bases sitting between them. The CDR3 DNA reads TGTGCCAGTGGTTGGGGTGGGGTGTTGGATGGCTACACCTTC. Encoded protein: CASGWGGVLDGYTF.